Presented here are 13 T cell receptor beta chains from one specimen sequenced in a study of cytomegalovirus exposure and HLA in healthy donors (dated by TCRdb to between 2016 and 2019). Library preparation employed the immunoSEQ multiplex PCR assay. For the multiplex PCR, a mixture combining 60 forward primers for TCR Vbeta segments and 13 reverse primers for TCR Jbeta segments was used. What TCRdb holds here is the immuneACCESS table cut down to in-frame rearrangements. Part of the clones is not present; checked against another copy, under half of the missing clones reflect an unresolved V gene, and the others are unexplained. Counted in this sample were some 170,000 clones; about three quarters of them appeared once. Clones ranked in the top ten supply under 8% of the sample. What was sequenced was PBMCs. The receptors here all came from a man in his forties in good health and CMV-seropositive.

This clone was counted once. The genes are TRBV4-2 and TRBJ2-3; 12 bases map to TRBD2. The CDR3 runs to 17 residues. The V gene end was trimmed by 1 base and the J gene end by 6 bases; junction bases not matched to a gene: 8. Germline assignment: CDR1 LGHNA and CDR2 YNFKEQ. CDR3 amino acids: CASSQGSSGRAIDTQYF. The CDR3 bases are TGTGCCAGCAGCCAAGGGTCTAGCGGGAGGGCCATCGATACGCAGTATTTT.

The CDR3 here is CASSATSGGTGELFF. Here the CDR3 DNA reads TGTGCCAGCAGCGCCACTAGCGGGGGCACCGGGGAGCTGTTTTTT. The chain uses TRBV9 and TRBJ2-2, with 11 positions matching TRBD2. Germline assignment: CDR1 SGDLS and CDR2 YYNGEE. V dropped 3 bases and J dropped 4; count of bases not matched to a gene: 2. This CDR3 spans 15 amino acids. Filled out from reference TRBV9 and TRBJ2-2, the complete variable domain reads DSGVTQTPKHLITATGQRVTLRCSPRSGDLSVYWYQQSLDQGLQFLIQYYNGEERAKGNILERFSAQQFPDLHSELNLSSLELGDSALYFCASSATSGGTGELFFGEGSRLTVL.

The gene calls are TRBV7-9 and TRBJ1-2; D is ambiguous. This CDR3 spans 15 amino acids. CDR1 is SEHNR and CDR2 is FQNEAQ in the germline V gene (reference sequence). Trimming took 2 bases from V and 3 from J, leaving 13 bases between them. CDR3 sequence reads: CASSLSGGADYGYTF. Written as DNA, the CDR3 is TGTGCCAGCAGCTTAAGCGGCGGAGCTGACTATGGCTACACCTTC.

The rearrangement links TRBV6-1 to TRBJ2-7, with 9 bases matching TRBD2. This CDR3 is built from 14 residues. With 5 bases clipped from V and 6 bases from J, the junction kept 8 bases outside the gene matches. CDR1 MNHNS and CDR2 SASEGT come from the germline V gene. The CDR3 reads CASSSLAGPVEQYF. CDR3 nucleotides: TGTGCCAGCAGTTCCCTAGCGGGACCGGTCGAGCAGTACTTC.

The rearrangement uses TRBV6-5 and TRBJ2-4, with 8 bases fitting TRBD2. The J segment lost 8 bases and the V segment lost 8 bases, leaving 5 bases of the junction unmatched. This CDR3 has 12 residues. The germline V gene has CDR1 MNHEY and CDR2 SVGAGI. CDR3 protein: CASSSGSYIQYF. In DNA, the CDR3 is TGTGCCAGCTCCAGCGGGAGTTACATTCAGTACTTC.

CDR3 nucleotide sequence: TGTGCCAGCAGCCCGATCCGGGTTGACTATGGCTACACCTTC. Protein sequence: CASSPIRVDYGYTF. The chain employs TRBV28 and TRBJ1-2; no reliable D call. This CDR3 region has 14 residues. Trimming pared 6 bases from V and 3 bases from J, leaving 14 bases between. Germline CDR1 is MDHEN and CDR2 is SYDVKM.

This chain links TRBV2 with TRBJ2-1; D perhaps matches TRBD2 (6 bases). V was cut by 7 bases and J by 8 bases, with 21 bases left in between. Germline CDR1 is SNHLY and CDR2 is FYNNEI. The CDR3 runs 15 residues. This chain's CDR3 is CASTIRELARDEQFF. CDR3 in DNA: TGTGCCAGCACCATCCGGGAGCTAGCCCGGGATGAGCAGTTCTTC. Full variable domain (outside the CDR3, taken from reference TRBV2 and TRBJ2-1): EPEVTQTPSHQVTQMGQEVILRCVPISNHLYFYWYRQILGQKVEFLVSFYNNEISEKSEIFDDQFSVERPDGSNFTLKIRSTKLEDSAMYFCASTIRELARDEQFFGPGTRLTVL.

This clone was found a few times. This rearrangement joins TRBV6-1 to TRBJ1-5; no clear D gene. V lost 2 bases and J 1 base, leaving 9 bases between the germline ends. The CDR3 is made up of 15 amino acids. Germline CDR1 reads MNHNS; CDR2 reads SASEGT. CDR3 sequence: CASSEPDYSNQPQHF. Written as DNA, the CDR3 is TGTGCCAGCAGTGAACCGGACTACAGCAATCAGCCCCAGCATTTT.

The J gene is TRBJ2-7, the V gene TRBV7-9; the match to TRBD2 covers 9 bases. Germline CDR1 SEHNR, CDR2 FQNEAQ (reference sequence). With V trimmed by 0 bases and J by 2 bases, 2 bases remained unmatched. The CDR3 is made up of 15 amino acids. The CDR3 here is CASSLALAGAYEQYF. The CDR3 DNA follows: TGTGCCAGCAGCTTAGCTTTAGCGGGAGCCTACGAGCAGTACTTC.

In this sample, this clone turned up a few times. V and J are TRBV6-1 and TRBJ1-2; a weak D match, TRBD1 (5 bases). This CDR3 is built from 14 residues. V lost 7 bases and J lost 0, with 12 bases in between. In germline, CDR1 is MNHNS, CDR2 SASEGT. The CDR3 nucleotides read TGTGCCAGCATAAGACAGCTTACTAACTATGGCTACACCTTC. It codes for CASIRQLTNYGYTF.

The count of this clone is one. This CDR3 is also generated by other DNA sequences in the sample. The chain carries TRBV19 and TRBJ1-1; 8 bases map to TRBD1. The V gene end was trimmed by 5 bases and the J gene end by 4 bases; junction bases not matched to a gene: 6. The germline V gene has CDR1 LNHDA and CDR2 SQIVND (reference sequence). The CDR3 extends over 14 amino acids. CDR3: CASSLQGASTEAFF. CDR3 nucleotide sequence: TGTGCCAGTAGTCTCCAGGGGGCGAGCACTGAAGCTTTCTTT.

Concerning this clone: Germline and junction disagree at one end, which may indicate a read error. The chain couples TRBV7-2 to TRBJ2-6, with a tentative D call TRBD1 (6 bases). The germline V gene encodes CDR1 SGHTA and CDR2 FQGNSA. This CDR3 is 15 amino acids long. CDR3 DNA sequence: TGTGCCAGCAGCCCACAGGGCTCTGGGGCCAACGGCCTGACTTTC. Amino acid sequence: CASSPQGSGANGLTF. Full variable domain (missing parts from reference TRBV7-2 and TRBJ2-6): GAGVSQSPSNKVTEKGKDVELRCDPISGHTALYWYRQSLGQGLEFLIYFQGNSAPDKSGLPSDRFSAERTGGSVSTLTIQRTQQEDSAVYLCASSPQGSGANGLTFGAGSRLTVL.

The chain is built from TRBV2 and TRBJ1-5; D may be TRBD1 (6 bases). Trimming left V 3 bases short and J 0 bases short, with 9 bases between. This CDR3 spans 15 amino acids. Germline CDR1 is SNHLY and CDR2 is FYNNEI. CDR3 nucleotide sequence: TGTGCCAGCAGTGAGCAGGGGAATAGCAATCAGCCCCAGCATTTT. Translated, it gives CASSEQGNSNQPQHF.